This entry is about one T cell receptor beta chain. This record belongs to a study of control samples from healthy donors and cancer patients. CDR3 length: 14 amino acids. V was shortened by 7 bases and J by 7 bases, with 20 bases between the two germline ends. Per germline, CDR1 SNHLY and CDR2 FYNNEI. Assay: immunoSEQ multiplex PCR; the TCRdb copy retains only in-frame clones and omits some. The data contain tens of thousands of clones, roughly 89% of them seen just once; the ten biggest clones take up 5.5% to 7%. This chain uses TRBV2 with TRBJ2-7; D uncertain. Sequencing was done on a sample of blood. The TCR was taken from a man aged 45-65 years in good health. Written as DNA, the CDR3 is TGTGCCAGCAAGGAGAAAGGGTCGTTCCGGGAGCAGTACTTC. Translated: CASKEKGSFREQYF.